This entry lists 21 T cell receptor beta chains sequenced from one sample in a study of early T cells in non-severe SARS-CoV-2 infection (dated by TCRdb to 2020 to 2023). The library was made by 5' RACE. The sequencer was a NextSeq 500. TCRdb reprocessing: public reads trimmed at Q25 with fastp, clones called with MiXCR, in-frame beta chains kept. Each record represents a unique CDR3 protein, reported with the most common genes and DNA among its rows. The sample contains fewer than 110,000 distinct CDR3 sequences, over 8.5% of them found a single time. The top ten hold under 9% of the sample. Source material: whole blood. The receptors derive from an adult who was a healthcare worker with PCR-confirmed SARS-CoV-2 infection or an uninfected control (not recorded which).

This clonotype was seen many times. This chain uses TRBV7-9 with TRBJ2-1, with 7 bases aligning to TRBD1. Germline values: CDR1 SEHNR, CDR2 FQNEAQ (reference sequence). V shed 5 bases, J shed 6 bases, and the junction held 10 bases outside the gene matches. The CDR3 has 15 residues. The CDR3 region has the DNA TGTGCCAGCAGCCGCGGCTCCACAGGGGTCAATGAGCAGTTCTTC. Translating it yields CASSRGSTGVNEQFF. The full variable domain, with the rest looked up from reference TRBV7-9 and TRBJ2-1, is DTGVSQNPRHKITKRGQNVTFRCDPISEHNRLYWYRQTLGQGPEFLTYFQNEAQLEKSRLLSDRFSAERPKGSFSTLEIQRTEQGDSAMYLCASSRGSTGVNEQFFGPGTRLTVL.

This clonotype has a count of ten or more. This chain joins TRBV28 and TRBJ1-1; 10 nucleotides align to TRBD1. The CDR3 is 16 residues long. Germline lookup yields CDR1 MDHEN and CDR2 SYDVKM. Trimming took 2 bases from V and 9 from J; bases not matched to a gene: 12. CDR3 DNA: TGTGCCAGCAGTTTAAGCGGAGCAGACAGGGGGCGTCAAGCTTTCTTT. It encodes CASSLSGADRGRQAFF. The full variable domain, its missing parts supplied by reference TRBV28 and TRBJ1-1, is DVKVTQSSRYLVKRTGEKVFLECVQDMDHENMFWYRQDPGLGLRLIYFSYDVKMKEKGDIPEGYSVSREKKERFSLILESASTNQTSMYLCASSLSGADRGRQAFFGQGTRLTVV.

The chain recombines TRBV5-4 with TRBJ1-4; 8 nucleotides align to TRBD1. The CDR3 consists of 13 residues. Germline V gives CDR1 SGHNT, CDR2 YYREEE (reference sequence). V shed 7 bases and J 7 bases; nucleotides not matched to a gene: 6. CDR3 residues: CASADREAEKLFF. In DNA, the CDR3 is TGTGCCAGCGCGGACAGGGAGGCTGAAAAACTGTTTTTT.

This clonotype has a handful of counts. J is TRBJ2-1 and V is TRBV11-3; TRBD1 might be the D (7 bases). CDR3 length equals 14 residues. Trimming removed 3 bases from V and 7 bases from J, with 13 bases in between. CDR1 and CDR2 (germline): SGHNT, YENEEA. Written as DNA, the CDR3 is TGTGCCAGCAGCTTTGGAGGGGACAGTAATGAGCAGTTCTTC. Translation: CASSFGGDSNEQFF.

This clonotype was picked up many times. The chain employs TRBV28 and TRBJ1-1; D may be TRBD1 (5 bases). Trimming cost V 7 bases and J 5 bases, with 14 bases left between them. Germline loops: CDR1 MDHEN, CDR2 SYDVKM. The CDR3 has 13 residues. CDR3 in amino acids: CASTLPGTTEAFF. As DNA, the CDR3 is TGTGCCAGCACCTTGCCAGGGACGACTGAAGCTTTCTTT.

This clonotype was found a few times. The rearrangement joins TRBV25-1 to TRBJ2-1; the match to TRBD2 covers 10 bases. Germline CDR1 MGHDK, CDR2 SYGVNS. This CDR3 has 15 residues. Trimming removed 6 bases from V and 7 bases from J; junction bases left unmatched: 9. This CDR3 is CASSSGLAPSNEQFF. The CDR3 DNA reads TGTGCCAGCAGCTCGGGACTAGCGCCTTCTAATGAGCAGTTCTTC.

This clonotype was recorded at least ten times. This chain connects TRBV28 to TRBJ2-7, with 8 bases identical to TRBD2. This CDR3 spans 13 amino acids. V lost 7 bases to trimming and J lost 9 bases; unmatched junction nucleotides: 11. The germline CDR1 and CDR2 sequences are MDHEN and SYDVKM. The CDR3 is CASTPGGSGGQYF. CDR3 in DNA: TGTGCCAGCACCCCCGGGGGAAGCGGGGGGCAGTACTTC.

This clonotype was counted ten times or more. The chain carries TRBV12-3 or TRBV12-4 and TRBJ2-1; 8 bases line up with TRBD2. The CDR3 is 15 residues long. V dropped 5 bases and J dropped 3; count of bases not matched to a gene: 6. The DNA for the CDR3 is TGTGCCAGCAGTGGGACTAGGAGGGGCTACAATGAGCAGTTCTTC. As protein: CASSGTRRGYNEQFF.

This clonotype was detected ten times or more. J is TRBJ2-5 and V is TRBV20-1, with TRBD1 as a possible D gene (6 bases). Germline loops: CDR1 DFQATT, CDR2 SNEGSKA (reference sequence). V lost 8 bases to trimming and J lost 0 bases, with 13 bases between them. This CDR3 is built from 13 residues. The CDR3: CSYGTRNQETQYF. CDR3 DNA sequence: TGCAGTTACGGGACACGCAACCAAGAGACCCAGTACTTC.

A few counts support this clonotype. The gene calls are TRBV7-9 and TRBJ2-3; D is ambiguous. From germline, CDR1 is SEHNR and CDR2 FQNEAQ (reference sequence). There are 15 residues in the CDR3. Trimming pared 4 bases from V and 2 bases from J, leaving 13 bases between. The CDR3 loop is CASSWIEQLTDTQYF. The CDR3 DNA reads TGTGCCAGCAGCTGGATCGAACAGCTCACAGATACGCAGTATTTT.

V is TRBV19 and J is TRBJ2-1; 7 nucleotides match TRBD2. The trim removed 3 bases at V and 2 bases at J, leaving 4 bases unmatched. The CDR3 has 15 residues. Germline CDR1 LNHDA, CDR2 SQIVND (reference sequence). The CDR3 DNA sequence: TGTGCCAGTAGTATGACGGCGGGAGCCTACAATGAGCAGTTCTTC. This sequence encodes CASSMTAGAYNEQFF.

Regarding this clonotype: Given a much more abundant clone one base away, this may be a read error. V usage is TRBV28 and J usage is TRBJ2-7; 9 nucleotides match TRBD1. The CDR3 has 15 residues. CDR1 and CDR2 (germline): MDHEN, SYDVKM. The CDR3: CASSSPGQGPYELYF. CDR3 bases: TGTGCCAGCAGTTCTCCGGGACAGGGCCCCTACGAGCTGTACTTC.

The sample holds many counts of this clonotype. This chain connects TRBV5-4 to TRBJ1-2; D remains ambiguous. V lost 4 bases to trimming and J lost 0 bases, with 7 bases between them. The length of the CDR3 is 13 residues. Germline V CDR1 and CDR2: SGHNT, YYREEE (reference sequence). CDR3 residues: CASSPDTNYGYTF. The CDR3, as DNA: TGTGCCAGCAGCCCCGACACTAACTATGGCTACACCTTC. Full variable domain (rest looked up from reference TRBV5-4 and TRBJ1-2): ETGVTQSPTHLIKTRGQQVTLRCSSQSGHNTVSWYQQALGQGPQFIFQYYREEENGRGNFPPRFSGLQFPNYSSELNVNALELDDSALYLCASSPDTNYGYTFGSGTRLTVV.

Many counts were recorded for this clonotype. The gene calls are TRBV4-1 and TRBJ2-3, with 7 bases aligning to TRBD2. J lost 5 bases, V lost 3 bases, and 17 bases had no gene match. This CDR3 comprises 18 residues. Germline values: CDR1 MGHRA, CDR2 YSYEKL. CDR3 residues: CASSHYLGGRVAVDTQYF. The CDR3 DNA reads as TGCGCCAGCAGCCATTATCTGGGGGGGAGGGTTGCGGTAGATACGCAGTATTTT.

As concerns this clonotype: The junction departs from germline at one end; a sequencing error may be responsible. The chain recombines TRBV11-2 with TRBJ2-3; D is unclear. Per the germline V gene, CDR1 is SGHAT and CDR2 is FQNNGV. The length of the CDR3 is 14 residues. The CDR3 nucleotides are TGTGTCAGCAGCTCTGACACTTTGACAGATACGCAGTATTTT. Translating it yields CVSSSDTLTDTQYF.

This clonotype showed up many times. The J gene is TRBJ1-4, the V gene TRBV29-1; D might be TRBD1 (5 bases). The CDR3 totals 14 residues. Trimming removed 6 bases from V and 5 bases from J, with 16 bases in between. Germline CDR1 is SQVTM and CDR2 is ANQGSEA. Here the CDR3 DNA reads TGCAGCGTCCTCCCGGGGACGGGGAATGAAAAACTGTTTTTT. Its protein product is CSVLPGTGNEKLFF.

This clonotype was detected ten times or more. The chain recombines TRBV6-2 or TRBV6-3 with TRBJ2-1; D gene ambiguous. This CDR3 spans 19 amino acids. V gave up 6 bases and J gave up 1 base, with 25 bases separating them. The germline V gene encodes CDR1 MNHEY and CDR2 SVGEGT. The CDR3 DNA is TGTGCCAGCAGCCCCGCGTGGGGTACCCCCCCTCGGTCCTACAATGAGCAGTTCTTC. Residues: CASSPAWGTPPRSYNEQFF.

This clonotype was found many times. This chain links TRBV7-6 with TRBJ2-7, with D perhaps matching TRBD1 (6 bases). V lost 4 bases and J lost 0, with 10 bases in between. The germline CDR1 and CDR2 sequences are SGHVS and FNYEAQ. The CDR3 totals 14 residues. This CDR3 is CASSSGQSSYEQYF. The DNA for the CDR3 is TGTGCCAGCAGCTCAGGACAGAGCTCCTACGAGCAGTACTTC.

This chain connects TRBV20-1 to TRBJ2-1; 8 nucleotides align to TRBD2. V shed 1 base, J shed 3 bases, and the junction held 11 bases outside the gene matches. From germline, CDR1 is DFQATT and CDR2 SNEGSKA (reference sequence). The CDR3 loop spans 17 amino acids. CDR3 amino acids: CSARGVSGRGVYNEQFF. Here the CDR3 DNA reads TGCAGTGCTAGAGGGGTGAGCGGGAGAGGGGTCTACAATGAGCAGTTCTTC.

This clonotype was detected many times. The gene calls are TRBV10-3 and TRBJ2-1; 10 positions match TRBD2. J gave up 2 bases and V 3 bases, and 4 bases lay outside the gene matches. Per the germline V gene, CDR1 is ENHRY and CDR2 is SYGVKD. The CDR3 is 16 residues long. CDR3 DNA: TGTGCCATCAGTGACCTAGCGGGAGACGCCTACAATGAGCAGTTCTTC. This gives the protein CAISDLAGDAYNEQFF.

The V and J genes are TRBV11-2 and TRBJ2-1; D possibly matches TRBD1 or TRBD2 (5 bases each). This CDR3 has 14 amino acids. Germline CDR1 reads SGHAT; CDR2 reads FQNNGV. V was trimmed by 5 bases and J by 12 bases, leaving 20 bases between them. DNA for the CDR3: TGTGCCAGCAGCCCTCCACCCTGGGGGAGAGTGCAGTTCTTC. As protein: CASSPPPWGRVQFF.